These 8 T cell receptor beta chains share one sample of origin, sequenced in a study of OX40 agonist ivuxolimab in advanced cancers. Some clones are missing from TCRdb's copy, which holds only in-frame ones; the method was immunoSEQ multiplex PCR. The table shows 99,000 or so clones, with around 95% occurring only once. This specimen was CD4+ or CD8+ T cells sorted from blood, taken in a trial of the OX40 agonist ivuxolimab. The receptors stem from an adult with an advanced solid tumor such as melanoma, head and neck, liver or kidney cancer.

V is TRBV11-3 and J is TRBJ2-7, with a tentative D call TRBD1 (6 bases). V was trimmed by 8 bases and J by 3 bases, leaving 14 bases between them. Per the germline V gene, CDR1 is SGHNT and CDR2 is YENEEA. The CDR3 runs to 13 residues. CDR3 in DNA: TGTGCCAGCGAGGGACAAACGGACTACGAGCAGTACTTC. Translating it yields CASEGQTDYEQYF.

This chain links TRBV7-9 with TRBJ2-1, with 9 nucleotides matching TRBD1. The CDR3 length is 16 residues. Germline V gene data show CDR1 as SEHNR and CDR2 as FQNEAQ (reference sequence). Unmatched junction bases numbered 2, after V lost 2 bases and J lost 0 bases. The CDR3 region has the DNA TGTGCCAGCAGCTTATCGACAGGGGGCTCCTACAATGAGCAGTTCTTC. Translating gives CASSLSTGGSYNEQFF.

The chain combines TRBV9 with TRBJ2-1; 8 positions match TRBD2. The junction had 2 bases not matched to a gene; V was cut back by 0 bases and J by 3 bases. This CDR3 is built from 15 residues. Germline loops: CDR1 SGDLS, CDR2 YYNGEE. CDR3 nucleotide sequence: TGTGCCAGCAGCGTAGCTGGGACTAGCTACAATGAGCAGTTCTTC. This translates into CASSVAGTSYNEQFF.

This chain uses TRBV29-1 with TRBJ2-7; tentatively, D is TRBD1 (6 bases). The V end lost 0 bases, the J end lost 0 bases, and 9 bases lay between the germline ends. CDR1 and CDR2 from the germline V gene are SQVTM and ANQGSEA. The CDR3 has 14 amino acids. This CDR3 is CSVEDRDTSYEQYF. DNA of the CDR3: TGCAGCGTTGAAGATCGGGACACCTCCTACGAGCAGTACTTC.

The V and J genes are TRBV25-1 and TRBJ2-2, with D unclear. The V and J ends lost 5 bases and 3 bases respectively, with 7 bases between them. This CDR3 has 13 residues. The germline V gene encodes CDR1 MGHDK and CDR2 SYGVNS. CDR3 sequence (DNA): TGTGCCAGCAGTATATCAGACACCGGGGAGCTGTTTTTT. This gives the protein CASSISDTGELFF.

This chain links TRBV13 with TRBJ2-2; the D gene could be TRBD1 or TRBD2 (5 bases each). Germline V lookup: CDR1 PRHDT, CDR2 FYEKMQ (reference sequence). The CDR3 is 14 residues long. V was pared by 4 bases and J by 4 bases, with 10 bases between. The CDR3 loop reads CASSSPRGTGELFF. CDR3 DNA sequence: TGTGCCAGCAGCTCCCCGAGGGGCACCGGGGAGCTGTTTTTT.

The CDR3 DNA reads TGTGCCAGCAGCTTAACGGGGGACGGGAGGTTCTACGAGCAGTACTTC. This translates into CASSLTGDGRFYEQYF. The chain recombines TRBV11-2 with TRBJ2-7; 7 bases are shared with TRBD2. Germline CDR1 SGHAT, CDR2 FQNNGV. After removal of 2 bases from V and 3 bases from J, the junction contained 10 bases not matched to a gene. The CDR3 sequence is 16 residues long.

As for this clone: Germline is not matched at one junction end, which may reflect a read error. The gene calls are TRBV7-9 and TRBJ1-2; D not certain. CDR3 length: 14 residues. Germline values: CDR1 SEHNR, CDR2 FQNEAQ (reference sequence). The CDR3 spells CVSSFSDHGDGYTF. CDR3 DNA: TGTGTCAGCAGCTTCTCGGACCACGGGGATGGCTACACCTTC.